This T cell receptor (beta chain) emerged from a study of blood T cells in healthy people across ages. Germline lookup yields CDR1 SGHRS and CDR2 YFSETQ. Deletions cut 3 bases from V and 1 base from J, with 10 bases between. The CDR3 totals 14 residues. The use of a sample-barcoded 5' primer and a J-beta primer mix characterized a second PCR of 7 to 11 cycles. One entry per CDR3 protein results from TCRdb running MiXCR on the 5' RACE reads. This table has around 2 million distinct CDR3 sequences, about 39% appearing once. This receptor was obtained from a human donor in good health. Sequenced sample: blood. The chain uses TRBV5-1 and TRBJ1-1; D unresolved. As DNA, the CDR3 is TGCGCCAGCAGCTCCCAAGTCAGGAACACTGAAGCTTTCTTT. It specifies CASSSQVRNTEAFF.